This entry features one T cell receptor (beta chain) sequence. The data belong to a study of Ad26.COV2.S vaccination and SARS-CoV-2 variants. Treatment meaning: 15 to 20 received Ad26.COV2.S at low or high dose, single or two shots; a few received placebo; per-sample allocation not given. Day 63 following the first vaccine or placebo injection was when the samples were taken. Clones were read by immunoSEQ multiplex PCR, and TCRdb kept only the in-frame ones, dropping some. The sample carries some 520,000 clones, around 85% recorded once. The CDR3 runs 15 residues. V trimming: 3 bases; J trimming: 3 bases; junction bases outside the gene matches: 4. CDR1 and CDR2 from the germline V gene are LNHDA and SQIVND (reference sequence).

This clonotype originated in a person between 18 and 59 years old who received the Ad26.COV2.S COVID-19 vaccine or a placebo. Here the sequenced sample was peripheral blood, taken in a trial of Ad26.COV2.S vaccine versus placebo. This chain connects TRBV19 to TRBJ2-2; 7 nucleotides agree with TRBD2. The CDR3 DNA follows: TGTGCCAGTAGTATTGGGGGGGTGGACACCGGGGAGCTGTTTTTT. Translation gives CASSIGGVDTGELFF.